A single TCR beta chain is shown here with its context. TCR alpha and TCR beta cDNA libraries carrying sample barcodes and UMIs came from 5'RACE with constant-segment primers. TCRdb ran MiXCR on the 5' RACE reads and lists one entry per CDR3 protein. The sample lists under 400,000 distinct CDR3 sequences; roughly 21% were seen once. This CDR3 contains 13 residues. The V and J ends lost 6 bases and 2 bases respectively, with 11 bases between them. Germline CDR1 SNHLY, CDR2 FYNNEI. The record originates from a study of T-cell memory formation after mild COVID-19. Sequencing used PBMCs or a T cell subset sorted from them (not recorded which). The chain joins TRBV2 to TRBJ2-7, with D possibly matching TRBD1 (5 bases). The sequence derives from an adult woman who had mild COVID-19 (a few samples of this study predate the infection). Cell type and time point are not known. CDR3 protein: CASRRQLPYEQYF. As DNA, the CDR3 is TGTGCCAGCAGAAGACAGCTACCCTACGAGCAGTACTTC.